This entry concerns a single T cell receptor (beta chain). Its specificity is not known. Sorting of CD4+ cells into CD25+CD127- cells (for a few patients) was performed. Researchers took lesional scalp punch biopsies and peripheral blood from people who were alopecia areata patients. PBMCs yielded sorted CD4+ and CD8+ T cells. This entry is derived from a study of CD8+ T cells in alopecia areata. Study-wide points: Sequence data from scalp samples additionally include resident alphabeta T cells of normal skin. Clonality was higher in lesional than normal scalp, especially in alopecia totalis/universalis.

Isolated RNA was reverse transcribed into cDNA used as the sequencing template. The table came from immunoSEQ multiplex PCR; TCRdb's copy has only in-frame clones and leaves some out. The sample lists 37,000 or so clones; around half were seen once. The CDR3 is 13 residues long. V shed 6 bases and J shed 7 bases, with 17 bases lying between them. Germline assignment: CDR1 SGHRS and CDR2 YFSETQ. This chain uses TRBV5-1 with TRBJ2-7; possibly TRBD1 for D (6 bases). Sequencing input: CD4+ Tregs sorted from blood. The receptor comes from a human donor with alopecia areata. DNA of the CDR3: TGCGCCAGCAATCAGGGGTACCGAGGGGAGCAGTACTTC. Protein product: CASNQGYRGEQYF.